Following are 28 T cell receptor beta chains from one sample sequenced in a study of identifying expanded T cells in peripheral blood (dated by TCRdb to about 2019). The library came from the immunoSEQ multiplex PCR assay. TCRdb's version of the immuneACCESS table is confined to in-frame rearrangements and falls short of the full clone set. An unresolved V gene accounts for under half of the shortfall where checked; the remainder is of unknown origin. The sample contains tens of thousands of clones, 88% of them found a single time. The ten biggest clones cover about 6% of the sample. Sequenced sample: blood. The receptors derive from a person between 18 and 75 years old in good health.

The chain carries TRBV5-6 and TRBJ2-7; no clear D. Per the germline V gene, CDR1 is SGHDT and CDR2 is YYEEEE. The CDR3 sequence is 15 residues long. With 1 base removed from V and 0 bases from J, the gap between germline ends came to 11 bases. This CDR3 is CASSLRALSSYEQYF. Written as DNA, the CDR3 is TGTGCCAGCAGCTTGAGGGCCCTTTCCTCCTACGAGCAGTACTTC.

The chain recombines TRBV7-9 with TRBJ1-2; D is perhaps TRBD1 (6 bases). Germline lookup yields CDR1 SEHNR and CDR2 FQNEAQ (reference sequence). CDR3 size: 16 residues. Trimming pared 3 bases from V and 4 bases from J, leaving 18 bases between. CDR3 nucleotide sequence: TGTGCCAGCAGCTTGGGGGGACACCGGGCGCCCTATGGCTACACCTTC. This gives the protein CASSLGGHRAPYGYTF.

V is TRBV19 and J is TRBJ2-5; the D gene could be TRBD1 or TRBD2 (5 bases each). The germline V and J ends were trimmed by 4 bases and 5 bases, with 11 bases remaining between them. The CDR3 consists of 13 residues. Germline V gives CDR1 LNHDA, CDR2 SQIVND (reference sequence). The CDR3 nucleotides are TGTGCCAGTAGTACCCTCGAGGGGGAGACCCAGTACTTC. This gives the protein CASSTLEGETQYF.

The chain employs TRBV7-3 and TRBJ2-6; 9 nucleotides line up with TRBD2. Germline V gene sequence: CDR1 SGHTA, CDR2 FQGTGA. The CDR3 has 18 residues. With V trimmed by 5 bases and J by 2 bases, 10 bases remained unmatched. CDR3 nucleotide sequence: TGTGCCAGCAGCCCAGCGGGAGGCCCTGTGACTGGGGCCAACGTCCTGACTTTC. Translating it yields CASSPAGGPVTGANVLTF.

The CDR3 DNA reads as TGTGCCGTCAATGGGCTAAGAGATTCACCCCTCCACTTT. Translated: CAVNGLRDSPLHF. The chain couples TRBV10-3 to TRBJ1-6; D gene ambiguous. In germline, CDR1 is ENHRY, CDR2 SYGVKD. Trimming took 11 bases from V and 8 from J, leaving 16 bases between them. The CDR3 totals 13 residues.

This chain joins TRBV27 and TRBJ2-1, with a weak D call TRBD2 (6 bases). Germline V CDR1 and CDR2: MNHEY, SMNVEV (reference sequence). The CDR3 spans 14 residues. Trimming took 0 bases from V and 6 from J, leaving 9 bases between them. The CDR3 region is CASSLSRGRNEQFF. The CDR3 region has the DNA TGTGCCAGCAGTTTATCGCGGGGCCGCAATGAGCAGTTCTTC.

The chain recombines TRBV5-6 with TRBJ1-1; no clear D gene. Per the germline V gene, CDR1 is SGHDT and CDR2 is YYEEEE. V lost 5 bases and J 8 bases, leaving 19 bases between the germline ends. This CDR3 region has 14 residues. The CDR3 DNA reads TGTGCCAGCAGGGGAGGGCCGCCGAACTCCGAAGCTTTCTTT. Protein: CASRGGPPNSEAFF.

In DNA form, the CDR3 reads TGCGCCAGCAGCTTAAGTGAGACCCAGTACTTC. Translation: CASSLSETQYF. The chain employs TRBV5-1 and TRBJ2-5; D remains unclear. Germline CDR1 and CDR2: SGHRS and YFSETQ. CDR3 size: 11 residues. V was cut by 2 bases and J by 5 bases, with 4 bases left in between. The complete variable domain, with remaining parts taken from reference TRBV5-1 and TRBJ2-5, reads KAGVTQTPRYLIKTRGQQVTLSCSPISGHRSVSWYQQTPGQGLQFLFEYFSETQRNKGNFPGRFSGRQFSNSRSEMNVSTLELGDSALYLCASSLSETQYFGPGTRLLVL.

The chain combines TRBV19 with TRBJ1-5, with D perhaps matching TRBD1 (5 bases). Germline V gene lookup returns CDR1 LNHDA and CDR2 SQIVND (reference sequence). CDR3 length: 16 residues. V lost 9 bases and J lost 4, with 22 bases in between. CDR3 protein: CASSSTSQGFNQPQHF. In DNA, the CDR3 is TGTGCCAGCTCTTCCACGAGCCAGGGATTTAATCAGCCCCAGCATTTT.

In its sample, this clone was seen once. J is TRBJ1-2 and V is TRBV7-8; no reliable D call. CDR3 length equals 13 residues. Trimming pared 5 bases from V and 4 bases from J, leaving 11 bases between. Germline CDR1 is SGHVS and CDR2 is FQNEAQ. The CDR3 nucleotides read TGTGCCAGCAGCCCTGACCGGGTCTATGGCTACACCTTC. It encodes CASSPDRVYGYTF.

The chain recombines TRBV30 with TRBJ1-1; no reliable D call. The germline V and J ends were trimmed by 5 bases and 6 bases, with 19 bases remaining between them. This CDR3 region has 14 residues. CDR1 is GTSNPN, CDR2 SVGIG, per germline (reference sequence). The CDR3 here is CAWSPYSGTAEAFF. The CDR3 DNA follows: TGTGCCTGGTCCCCCTATTCGGGTACCGCTGAAGCTTTCTTT.

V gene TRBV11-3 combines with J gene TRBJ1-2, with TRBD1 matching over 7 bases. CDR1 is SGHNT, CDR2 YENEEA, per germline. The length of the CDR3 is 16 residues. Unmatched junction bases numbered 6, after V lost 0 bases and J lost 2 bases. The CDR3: CASSLDGTAFNYGYTF. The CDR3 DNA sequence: TGTGCCAGCAGCTTAGATGGGACAGCTTTCAACTATGGCTACACCTTC.

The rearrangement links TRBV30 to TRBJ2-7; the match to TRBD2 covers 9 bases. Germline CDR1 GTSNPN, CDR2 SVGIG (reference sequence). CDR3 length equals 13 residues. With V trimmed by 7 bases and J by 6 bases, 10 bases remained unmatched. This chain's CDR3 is CASEMVAGVEQYF. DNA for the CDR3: TGTGCCTCGGAGATGGTAGCGGGAGTCGAGCAGTACTTC.

As DNA, the CDR3 is TGTGCCAGCAGCTTGGGCCTCTCTGGGGCCAACGTCCTGACTTTC. Translation gives CASSLGLSGANVLTF. The chain uses TRBV5-8 and TRBJ2-6; no clear D gene. The CDR3 is made up of 15 amino acids. Germline-derived CDR1 and CDR2 are SGHTS and YDEGEE. Trimming took 0 bases from V and 0 from J, leaving 4 bases between them.

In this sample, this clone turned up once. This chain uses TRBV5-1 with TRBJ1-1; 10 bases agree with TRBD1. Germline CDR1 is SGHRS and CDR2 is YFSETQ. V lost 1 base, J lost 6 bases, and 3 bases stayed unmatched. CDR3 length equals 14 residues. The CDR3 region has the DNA TGCGCCAGCAGCTTGCGGACAGGGGGGGCTGAAGCTTTCTTT. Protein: CASSLRTGGAEAFF.

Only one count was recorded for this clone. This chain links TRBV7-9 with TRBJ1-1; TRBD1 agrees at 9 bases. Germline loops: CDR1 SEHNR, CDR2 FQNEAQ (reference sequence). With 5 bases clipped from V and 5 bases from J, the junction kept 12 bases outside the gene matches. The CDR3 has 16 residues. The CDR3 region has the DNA TGTGCCAGCAGCCAGGGACAGGGTGTTTCGAAGACTGAAGCTTTCTTT. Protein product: CASSQGQGVSKTEAFF. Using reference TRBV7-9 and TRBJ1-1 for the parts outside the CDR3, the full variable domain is DTGVSQNPRHKITKRGQNVTFRCDPISEHNRLYWYRQTLGQGPEFLTYFQNEAQLEKSRLLSDRFSAERPKGSFSTLEIQRTEQGDSAMYLCASSQGQGVSKTEAFFGQGTRLTVV.

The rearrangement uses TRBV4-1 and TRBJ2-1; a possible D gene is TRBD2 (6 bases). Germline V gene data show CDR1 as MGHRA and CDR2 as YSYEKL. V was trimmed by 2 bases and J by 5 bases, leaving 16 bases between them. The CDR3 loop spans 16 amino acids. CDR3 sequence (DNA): TGCGCCAGCAGCCAAACAATGAAGACGGGGGACAATGAGCAGTTCTTC. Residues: CASSQTMKTGDNEQFF.

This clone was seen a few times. Written as DNA, the CDR3 is TGTGCCAGCAGAAGACATGACACCGGGGAGCTGTTTTTT. Translation gives CASRRHDTGELFF. J is TRBJ2-2 and V is TRBV27, with D uncertain. Germline CDR1 reads MNHEY; CDR2 reads SMNVEV (reference sequence). The CDR3 totals 13 residues. The ends were cut back, 6 bases at V and 3 bases at J, with 8 bases in the middle.

CDR3 coding DNA: TGTGCCAGCAGCTTCAATACAGGGGGCGGAACTGAAAAACTGTTTTTT. Amino acid sequence: CASSFNTGGGTEKLFF. The chain couples TRBV5-5 to TRBJ1-4; the match to TRBD1 covers 9 bases. This CDR3 is 16 amino acids long. The junction had 9 bases not matched to a gene; V was cut back by 2 bases and J by 7 bases. The V gene's germline CDR1 is SGHKS and CDR2 YYEKEE (reference sequence).

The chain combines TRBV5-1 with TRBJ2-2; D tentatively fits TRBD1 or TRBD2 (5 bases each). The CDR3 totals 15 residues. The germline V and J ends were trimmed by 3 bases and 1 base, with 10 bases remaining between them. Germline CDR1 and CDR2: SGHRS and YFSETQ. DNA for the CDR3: TGCGCCAGCAGCTGGGACGGTCTGAACACCGGGGAGCTGTTTTTT. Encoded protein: CASSWDGLNTGELFF.

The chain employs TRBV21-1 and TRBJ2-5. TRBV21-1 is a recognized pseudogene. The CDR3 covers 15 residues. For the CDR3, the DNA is TGTGCCAGCAGCACCCACAAGGGGGGAGAAGAGACCCAGTACTTC. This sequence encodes CASSTHKGGEETQYF.

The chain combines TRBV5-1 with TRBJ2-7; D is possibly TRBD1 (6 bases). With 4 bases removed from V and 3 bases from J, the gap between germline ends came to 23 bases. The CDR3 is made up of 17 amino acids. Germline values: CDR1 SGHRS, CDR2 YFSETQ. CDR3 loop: CASSALSRGTGSYEQYF. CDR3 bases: TGCGCCAGCAGCGCCCTGAGTAGGGGGACGGGGAGCTACGAGCAGTACTTC.

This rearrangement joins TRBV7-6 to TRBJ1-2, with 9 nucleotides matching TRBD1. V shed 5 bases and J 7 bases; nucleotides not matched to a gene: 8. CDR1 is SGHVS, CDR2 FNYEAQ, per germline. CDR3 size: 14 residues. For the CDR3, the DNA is TGTGCCAGCAGCCCCGGGACAGGGATTGCTGGCTACACCTTC. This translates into CASSPGTGIAGYTF.

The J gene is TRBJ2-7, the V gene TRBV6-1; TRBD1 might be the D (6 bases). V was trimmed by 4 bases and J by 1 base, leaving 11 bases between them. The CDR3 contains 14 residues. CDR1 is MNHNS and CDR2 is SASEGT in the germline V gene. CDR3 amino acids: CASSADRTSYEQYF. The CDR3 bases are TGTGCCAGCAGTGCTGACAGGACATCCTACGAGCAGTACTTC.

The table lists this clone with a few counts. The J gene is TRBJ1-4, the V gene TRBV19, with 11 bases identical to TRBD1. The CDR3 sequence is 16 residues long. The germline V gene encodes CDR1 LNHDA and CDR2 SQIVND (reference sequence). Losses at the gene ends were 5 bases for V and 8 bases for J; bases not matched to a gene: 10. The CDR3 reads CASSVGQGAVGEKLFF. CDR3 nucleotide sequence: TGTGCCAGTAGTGTCGGACAGGGGGCCGTCGGGGAAAAACTGTTTTTT.

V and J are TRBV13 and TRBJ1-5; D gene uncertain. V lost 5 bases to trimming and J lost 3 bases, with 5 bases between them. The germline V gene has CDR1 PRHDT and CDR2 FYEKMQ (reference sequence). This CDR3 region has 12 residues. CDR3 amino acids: CASSLDNQPQHF. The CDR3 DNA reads TGTGCCAGCAGCCTAGACAATCAGCCCCAGCATTTT.

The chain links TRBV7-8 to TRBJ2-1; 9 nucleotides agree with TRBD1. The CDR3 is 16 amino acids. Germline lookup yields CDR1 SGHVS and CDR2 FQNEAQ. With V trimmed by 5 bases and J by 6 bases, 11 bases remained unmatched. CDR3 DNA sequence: TGTGCCAGCAGCCAGACTTCGGGGACAGGGATCAATGAGCAGTTCTTC. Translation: CASSQTSGTGINEQFF.

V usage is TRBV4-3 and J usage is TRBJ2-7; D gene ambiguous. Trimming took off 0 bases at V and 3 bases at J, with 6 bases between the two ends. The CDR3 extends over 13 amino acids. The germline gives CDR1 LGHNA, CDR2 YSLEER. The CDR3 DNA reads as TGCGCCAGCAGCCAAGATTCGGGCTACGAGCAGTACTTC. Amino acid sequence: CASSQDSGYEQYF.